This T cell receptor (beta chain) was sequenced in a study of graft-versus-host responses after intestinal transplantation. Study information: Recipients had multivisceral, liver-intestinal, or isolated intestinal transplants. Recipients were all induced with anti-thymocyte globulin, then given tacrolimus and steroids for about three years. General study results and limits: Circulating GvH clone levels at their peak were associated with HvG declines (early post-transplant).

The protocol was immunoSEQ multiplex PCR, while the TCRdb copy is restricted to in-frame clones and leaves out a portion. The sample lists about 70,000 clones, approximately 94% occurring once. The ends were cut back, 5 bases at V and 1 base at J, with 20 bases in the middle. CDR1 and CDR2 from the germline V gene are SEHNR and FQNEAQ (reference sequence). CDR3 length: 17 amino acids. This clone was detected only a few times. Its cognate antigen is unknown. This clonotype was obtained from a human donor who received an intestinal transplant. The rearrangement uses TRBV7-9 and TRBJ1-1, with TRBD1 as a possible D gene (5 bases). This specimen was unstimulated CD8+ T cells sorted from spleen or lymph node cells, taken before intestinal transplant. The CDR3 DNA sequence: TGTGCCAGCAGCAGCCCCAAATTCAGGGTGTGGAACACTGAAGCTTTCTTT. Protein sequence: CASSSPKFRVWNTEAFF.